These 26 T cell receptor beta chains were all obtained from the same sample, sequenced in a study of cytomegalovirus exposure and HLA in healthy donors. Using immunoSEQ multiplex PCR, the repertoire was profiled, and TCRdb retains in-frame clones only, with some absent. The sample yields about 110,000 clones, more than 90% seen once. The specimen was PBMCs. All receptors derive from a woman aged 18-29 years in good health and CMV-seronegative.

The J gene is TRBJ1-6, the V gene TRBV6-5; 11 bases are shared with TRBD1. The germline V gene encodes CDR1 MNHEY and CDR2 SVGAGI. V lost 5 bases to trimming and J lost 9 bases; unmatched junction nucleotides: 6. The CDR3 has 15 residues. CDR3 protein: CASSRPGQGGSPLHF. DNA for the CDR3: TGTGCCAGCAGTAGACCGGGACAGGGGGGTTCACCCCTCCACTTT.

CDR3 nucleotides: TGTGCCAGCAGCTTGGACACCGGGAGTGAAAAACTGTTTTTT. Residues: CASSLDTGSEKLFF. The chain uses TRBV5-6 and TRBJ1-4; D is uncertain. The CDR3 loop spans 14 amino acids. V was cut by 0 bases and J by 7 bases, with 10 bases left in between. Germline V CDR1 and CDR2: SGHDT, YYEEEE.

This chain links TRBV4-3 with TRBJ2-5, with 12 bases fitting TRBD2. With V trimmed by 0 bases and J by 3 bases, 14 bases remained unmatched. The CDR3 is 20 residues long. Germline V gives CDR1 LGHNA, CDR2 YSLEER. CDR3 amino acids: CASSQDGLAGGLLVEETQYF. The CDR3 DNA is TGCGCCAGCAGCCAAGATGGTCTAGCGGGGGGGTTGTTGGTCGAAGAGACCCAGTACTTC.

The rearrangement links TRBV4-1 to TRBJ1-4; D is possibly TRBD1 (6 bases). Germline V gives CDR1 MGHRA, CDR2 YSYEKL. CDR3 length equals 15 residues. Trimming pared 5 bases from V and 3 bases from J, leaving 13 bases between. CDR3 coding DNA: TGCGCCAGCAGCAGCACCGGGACATCTAATGAAAAACTGTTTTTT. It is translated as CASSSTGTSNEKLFF.

The chain uses TRBV7-8 and TRBJ1-2, with D possibly matching TRBD1 (6 bases). The CDR3 consists of 18 residues. From germline, CDR1 is SGHVS and CDR2 FQNEAQ. Deletions cut 1 base from V and 4 bases from J, with 22 bases between. In nucleotides, the CDR3 is TGTGCCAGCAGCTTAGGGTCGCCCGCCGGGACAAAACTCTATGGCTACACCTTC. This translates into CASSLGSPAGTKLYGYTF.

This chain joins TRBV5-1 and TRBJ2-5; TRBD1 matches 9 bases. V was pared by 0 bases and J by 1 base, with 7 bases of the junction left unmatched. The CDR3 sequence is 17 residues long. In germline, CDR1 is SGHRS, CDR2 YFSETQ. CDR3: CASSLGSQGAIQETQYF. For the CDR3, the DNA is TGCGCCAGCAGCTTGGGGTCACAGGGGGCGATCCAAGAGACCCAGTACTTC.

This clone was seen once. The rearrangement uses TRBV1 and TRBJ1-1; the table gives TRBD1 as D, unverified against the DNA. TRBV1 corresponds to a pseudogene. This CDR3 is 13 amino acids long. The CDR3 protein is CTSSEVGDTEAFF. The DNA of the CDR3 is TGCACCAGCAGCGAGGTAGGGGACACTGAAGCTTTCTTT.

This clone was seen a single time. The chain uses TRBV10-3 and TRBJ2-1, with D perhaps matching TRBD1 (7 bases). This CDR3 is 15 amino acids long. V lost 2 bases and J lost 5, with 13 bases in between. Germline-derived CDR1 and CDR2 are ENHRY and SYGVKD. CDR3 nucleotide sequence: TGTGCCATCAGTGAGCCAGGGGGGAAACACAATGAGCAGTTCTTC. Translated: CAISEPGGKHNEQFF.

This clone appeared once. The chain is built from TRBV5-1 and TRBJ2-5, with D maybe TRBD1 (6 bases). This CDR3 region has 15 residues. Trimming pared 3 bases from V and 1 base from J, leaving 13 bases between. Germline V gene sequence: CDR1 SGHRS, CDR2 YFSETQ. The CDR3 DNA is TGCGCCAGCAGCTCCCGGACAGAAACCCAAGAGACCCAGTACTTC. Amino acids: CASSSRTETQETQYF.

This chain uses TRBV6-1 with TRBJ1-1; D gene unclear. This CDR3 comprises 17 residues. Germline V gene lookup returns CDR1 MNHNS and CDR2 SASEGT. With 2 bases removed from V and 0 bases from J, the gap between germline ends came to 16 bases. The CDR3 region has the DNA TGTGCCAGCAGTGAAAGCGGACGGCCCTTTATGAACACTGAAGCTTTCTTT. Translation gives CASSESGRPFMNTEAFF.

The chain is built from TRBV5-6 and TRBJ2-7; D ambiguous. CDR3 length: 14 amino acids. Trimming took 6 bases from V and 2 from J, leaving 15 bases between them. Per the germline V gene, CDR1 is SGHDT and CDR2 is YYEEEE. CDR3 bases: TGTGCCAGCATCCTCCGGGTGAACCCCTACGAGCAGTACTTC. Translation gives CASILRVNPYEQYF.

The chain couples TRBV25-1 to TRBJ1-2; D unclear. Germline V CDR1 and CDR2: MGHDK, SYGVNS. Trimming took off 6 bases at V and 8 bases at J, with 19 bases between the two ends. This CDR3 is built from 14 residues. As DNA, the CDR3 is TGTGCCAGCAGCCCCGGCGGAGTTCTTCGGGGCTACACCTTC. This sequence encodes CASSPGGVLRGYTF.

This clone was counted once. The chain combines TRBV14 with TRBJ2-7, with TRBD2 identical over 7 bases. V lost 0 bases to trimming and J lost 3 bases; unmatched junction nucleotides: 5. CDR1 is SGHDN, CDR2 FVKESK, per germline. This CDR3 region has 15 residues. CDR3 DNA: TGTGCCAGCAGCCAAGAACTAGCGTTACGCTACGAGCAGTACTTC. It encodes CASSQELALRYEQYF.

This chain joins TRBV28 and TRBJ2-5; D perhaps matches TRBD1 (5 bases). The CDR3 is 17 amino acids. V was cut by 4 bases and J by 2 bases, with 20 bases left in between. The germline gives CDR1 MDHEN, CDR2 SYDVKM. The DNA for the CDR3 is TGTGCCAGCAGTTACCCCCTTGGGGCAGCGATTCAAGAGACCCAGTACTTC. Translation gives CASSYPLGAAIQETQYF.

The chain has TRBV6-5 and TRBJ1-2; TRBD1 might be the D (5 bases). V lost 3 bases to trimming and J lost 8 bases, with 16 bases between them. The CDR3 sequence is 14 residues long. CDR1 is MNHEY, CDR2 SVGAGI, per germline. The CDR3 reads CASSYRGFLGGYTF. Here the CDR3 DNA reads TGTGCCAGCAGTTATAGGGGCTTCCTGGGGGGCTACACCTTC.

This chain connects TRBV28 to TRBJ2-5; weak D call: TRBD2 (5 bases). The CDR3 has 17 amino acids. Germline V gene lookup returns CDR1 MDHEN and CDR2 SYDVKM. The V gene lost 5 bases and the J gene lost 2 bases, with 21 bases spanning the gap. CDR3 in amino acids: CASSQPSGVFRQETQYF. The CDR3 DNA is TGTGCCAGCAGTCAGCCTTCCGGGGTTTTTCGTCAAGAGACCCAGTACTTC.

This clone was detected only once. The rearrangement links TRBV6-6 to TRBJ1-1; TRBD1 agrees at 7 bases. The CDR3 has 14 amino acids. CDR1 and CDR2 (germline): MNHNY, SVGAGI (reference sequence). V shed 7 bases, J shed 7 bases, and the junction held 12 bases outside the gene matches. The CDR3 bases are TGTGCCAGCACCGCGGGGGACAGCGGGAGTGAAGCTTTCTTT. It encodes CASTAGDSGSEAFF.

The gene calls are TRBV19 and TRBJ2-1; possible D gene TRBD1, 6 bases. CDR1 is LNHDA and CDR2 is SQIVND in the germline V gene (reference sequence). Deletions cut 5 bases from V and 1 base from J, with 9 bases between. The CDR3 totals 14 residues. This CDR3 reads CASSVTGSYNEQFF. Written as DNA, the CDR3 is TGTGCCAGTAGTGTTACAGGGTCCTACAATGAGCAGTTCTTC.

This clone was found once. J is TRBJ1-5 and V is TRBV2; D not resolved. CDR1 is SNHLY, CDR2 FYNNEI, per germline. This CDR3 region has 15 residues. Trimming removed 8 bases at V and 3 bases at J, with 17 bases between. The CDR3, as DNA: TGTGCCAGCCCCCGGGAGAAAAAGGTCAATCAGCCCCAGCATTTT. Translated, it gives CASPREKKVNQPQHF.

The chain is built from TRBV5-1 and TRBJ2-3; 12 positions match TRBD2. The trim removed 2 bases at V and 4 bases at J, leaving 5 bases unmatched. The germline V gene has CDR1 SGHRS and CDR2 YFSETQ. CDR3 size: 16 residues. The DNA of the CDR3 is TGCGCCAGCAGCTTCACTAGCGGGGGGTCGGCAGATACGCAGTATTTT. Its translation is CASSFTSGGSADTQYF.

This clone was recorded only once. The J gene is TRBJ2-7, the V gene TRBV7-2; D perhaps matches TRBD1 (6 bases). Trimming removed 2 bases from V and 0 bases from J, with 11 bases in between. The CDR3 is made up of 15 amino acids. Germline CDR1 reads SGHTA; CDR2 reads FQGNSA. The CDR3 here is CASSLSGDVSYEQYF. DNA of the CDR3: TGTGCCAGCAGCTTATCAGGGGACGTCTCCTACGAGCAGTACTTC.

V gene TRBV5-8 combines with J gene TRBJ1-5; 7 bases agree with TRBD1. The germline gives CDR1 SGHTS, CDR2 YDEGEE. The CDR3 spans 15 residues. The V segment lost 1 base and the J segment 3 bases; nucleotides outside the gene matches: 4. In DNA, the CDR3 is TGTGCCAGCAGCTTGACAGGGGCCCTCAATCAGCCCCAGCATTTT. This gives the protein CASSLTGALNQPQHF. Full variable domain (rest looked up from reference TRBV5-8 and TRBJ1-5): EAGVTQSPTHLIKTRGQQATLRCSPISGHTSVYWYQQALGLGLQFLLWYDEGEERNRGNFPPRFSGRQFPNYSSELNVNALELEDSALYLCASSLTGALNQPQHFGDGTRLSIL.

This chain uses TRBV6-5 with TRBJ1-6, with D unclear. The CDR3 is made up of 13 amino acids. Germline-derived CDR1 and CDR2 are MNHEY and SVGAGI. V was pared by 2 bases and J by 10 bases, with 9 bases between. Written as DNA, the CDR3 is TGTGCCAGCAGTTACACGGAGAAATCACCCCTCCACTTT. Its protein is CASSYTEKSPLHF.

The CDR3 DNA is TGTGCCAGCAGATTAGCGGTCTGGCGCAATGAGCAGTTCTTC. It yields the protein CASRLAVWRNEQFF. The chain carries TRBV28 and TRBJ2-1; D may be TRBD2 (6 bases). Germline CDR1 is MDHEN and CDR2 is SYDVKM. Trimming cost V 6 bases and J 6 bases, with 15 bases left between them. The CDR3 loop spans 14 amino acids.

The chain recombines TRBV7-9 with TRBJ2-1, with TRBD2 matching 7 bases. Losses at the gene ends were 5 bases for V and 0 bases for J; bases not matched to a gene: 10. Germline CDR1 and CDR2: SEHNR and FQNEAQ (reference sequence). The CDR3 loop spans 17 amino acids. CDR3 sequence: CASSIGEGVSSYNEQFF. CDR3 coding DNA: TGTGCCAGCAGCATAGGGGAGGGTGTGAGCTCCTACAATGAGCAGTTCTTC.

The CDR3 region is CASSRGAPGHPQYF. The CDR3, as DNA: TGTGCCAGCAGCCGGGGGGCCCCTGGGCATCCGCAGTACTTC. The chain employs TRBV7-2 and TRBJ2-7; the D gene is possibly TRBD2 (7 bases). The CDR3 totals 14 residues. Trimming pared 5 bases from V and 9 bases from J, leaving 20 bases between. Germline V CDR1 and CDR2: SGHTA, FQGNSA.